This is a list of T cell receptor beta chains from one sample in a study of technical replicates of blood from several donors. Assay: immunoSEQ multiplex PCR; the TCRdb copy retains only in-frame clones and omits some. The sample carries 70,000 to 75,000 clones, just under 95% recorded once. The sample consisted of T cells isolated from PBMCs. These receptors all come from a human donor in good health. Each CDR3 is given with its conserved first and last residue. A D gene is named only where the DNA matches it firmly. Clone sizes are given selectively: once, few, many, or a class where the clone is expanded.

CDR3: CASSHRDRQATDTQYF; DNA: TGTGCCAGCAGCCATCGGGACAGGCAAGCCACAGATACGCAGTATTTT; J: TRBJ2-3; V: TRBV4-2; D: TRBD1; size: -
CDR3: CASSDRAGRADTQYF; DNA: TGTGCCAGCAGTGACAGGGCTGGGAGGGCAGATACGCAGTATTTT; J: TRBJ2-3; V: TRBV6-1; D: TRBD2; size: -
CDR3: CAMGQRAGEAFF; DNA: TGTGCCATGGGGCAGCGGGCGGGTGAAGCTTTCTTT; J: TRBJ1-1; V: TRBV10-3; D: -; size: -
CDR3: CASTNTDGYTF; DNA: TGTGCCAGCACCAACACAGATGGCTACACCTTC; J: TRBJ1-2; V: TRBV6-5; D: -; size: -
CDR3: CASRPQGTFSNYGYTF; DNA: TGTGCCAGTAGACCACAGGGGACTTTTTCTAACTATGGCTACACCTTC; J: TRBJ1-2; V: TRBV19; D: TRBD1; size: -
CDR3: CASSLDAGGYEQYF; DNA: TGCGCCAGCAGCTTGGATGCGGGGGGCTACGAGCAGTACTTC; J: TRBJ2-7; V: TRBV5-1; D: TRBD2; size: -
CDR3: CASSLAGFCTF; DNA: TGTGCCAGCAGTTTAGCAGGTTTCTGCACCTTC; J: TRBJ1-2; V: TRBV28; D: -; size: -
CDR3: CASSLGFGTYGYTF; DNA: TGTGCCAGCAGCTTAGGTTTTGGGACATATGGCTACACCTTC; J: TRBJ1-2; V: TRBV7-2; D: -; size: -
CDR3: CASSSRTSGRAESYEQYF; DNA: TGTGCCAGCAGCTCTCGGACTAGCGGGAGGGCCGAGTCCTACGAGCAGTACTTC; J: TRBJ2-7; V: TRBV4-2; D: TRBD2; size: -
CDR3: CASSPAVSGAAWEQYF; DNA: TGTGCCAGCAGCCCGGCGGTTAGCGGGGCCGCCTGGGAGCAGTACTTC; J: TRBJ2-7; V: TRBV5-4; D: TRBD2; size: -
CDR3: CASLSPRGTEAFF; DNA: TGTGCCAGTCTATCACCACGGGGCACTGAAGCTTTCTTT; J: TRBJ1-1; V: TRBV19; D: -; size: -
CDR3: CASSFAGTGGGNTIYF; DNA: TGCGCCAGCAGCTTCGCCGGAACAGGGGGCGGAAACACCATATATTTT; J: TRBJ1-3; V: TRBV5-1; D: TRBD1; size: -
CDR3: CASSLTGLNTGELFF; DNA: TGCGCCAGCAGCTTGACAGGCCTGAACACCGGGGAGCTGTTTTTT; J: TRBJ2-2; V: TRBV5-1; D: -; size: -
CDR3: CASSAYRQGVWDAFF; DNA: TGTGCCAGCAGCGCCTACAGACAGGGGGTATGGGATGCTTTCTTT; J: TRBJ1-1; V: TRBV7-8; D: TRBD1; size: -
CDR3: CASSTRLDRYTGELFF; DNA: TGCGCCAGCAGCACCCGACTAGACCGGTACACCGGGGAGCTGTTTTTT; J: TRBJ2-2; V: TRBV5-1; D: -; size: -
CDR3: CASSGRAGDPYEQYF; DNA: TGCGCCAGCAGCGGACGGGCAGGGGATCCCTACGAGCAGTACTTC; J: TRBJ2-7; V: TRBV4-1; D: -; size: -
CDR3: CASSSVQRTSGGRCNEQFF; DNA: TGTGCCAGCAGCTCCGTTCAAAGGACTAGCGGGGGACGTTGTAATGAGCAGTTCTTC; J: TRBJ2-1; V: TRBV12-1; D: -; size: -
CDR3: CASSLEGPRDYETQYF; DNA: TGTGCCAGCAGCTTAGAAGGCCCCCGGGACTATGAGACCCAGTACTTC; J: TRBJ2-5; V: TRBV11-2; D: TRBD2; size: -
CDR3: CASSPSGVAGELFF; DNA: TGTGCCAGCAGCCCGTCGGGTGTCGCCGGGGAGCTGTTTTTT; J: TRBJ2-2; V: TRBV7-3; D: -; size: -
CDR3: CASSPRHRGEEDYGYTF; DNA: TGCGCCAGCAGCCCTAGACACAGGGGCGAGGAGGACTATGGCTACACCTTC; J: TRBJ1-2; V: TRBV4-1; D: TRBD1; size: -
CDR3: CASSSRFGDQETQYF; DNA: TGTGCCAGCAGCTCCAGGTTCGGGGACCAAGAGACCCAGTACTTC; J: TRBJ2-5; V: TRBV11-2; D: -; size: once
CDR3: CASSRQMSGYEQYF; DNA: TGCGCCAGCAGCAGACAGATGAGTGGGTACGAGCAGTACTTC; J: TRBJ2-7; V: TRBV5-1; D: -; size: -
CDR3: CASSQAGLGGEQYF; DNA: TGCGCCAGCAGCCAAGCGGGACTTGGGGGTGAGCAGTACTTC; J: TRBJ2-7; V: TRBV4-1; D: -; size: -
CDR3: CASRGQGAYEQYF; DNA: TGTGCCAGCAGGGGACAGGGGGCATACGAGCAGTACTTC; J: TRBJ2-7; V: TRBV28; D: TRBD1; size: few
CDR3: CASSLKTGSTQYF; DNA: TGTGCCAGCAGCTTAAAAACGGGGAGTACGCAGTATTTT; J: TRBJ2-3; V: TRBV11-1; D: -; size: -
CDR3: CSALAGFYNEQFF; DNA: TGCAGCGCGCTAGCGGGATTCTACAATGAGCAGTTCTTC; J: TRBJ2-1; V: TRBV29-1; D: TRBD2; size: -
CDR3: CATSRDSGNTIYF; DNA: TGTGCCACCAGCCGGGACTCTGGAAACACCATATATTTT; J: TRBJ1-3; V: TRBV15; D: -; size: -
CDR3: CASSQNLAGGNSGANVLTF; DNA: TGTGCCAGCAGCCAAAACCTGGCGGGGGGTAACTCTGGGGCCAACGTCCTGACTTTC; J: TRBJ2-6; V: TRBV4-2; D: TRBD2; size: -
CDR3: CASSYRDNEQFF; DNA: TGTGCCAGCAGCTACCGGGACAATGAGCAGTTCTTC; J: TRBJ2-1; V: TRBV5-6; D: -; size: -
CDR3: CASSQGGASRKAFF; DNA: TGCGCCAGCAGCCAAGGAGGAGCAAGCCGAAAAGCTTTCTTT; J: TRBJ1-1; V: TRBV4-1; D: -; size: -
CDR3: CASSQTSGRAGELFF; DNA: TGTGCCAGCAGCCAGACTAGCGGGAGGGCCGGGGAGCTGTTTTTT; J: TRBJ2-2; V: TRBV4-2; D: TRBD2; size: -
CDR3: CSVDPTGGKGNEQFF; DNA: TGCAGCGTTGACCCGACAGGGGGGAAGGGAAATGAGCAGTTCTTC; J: TRBJ2-1; V: TRBV29-1; D: TRBD1; size: -
CDR3: CASSIRGSGNTIYF; DNA: TGTGCCAGTAGTATCAGAGGGTCTGGAAACACCATATATTTT; J: TRBJ1-3; V: TRBV19; D: -; size: -
CDR3: CSVERTGSNEQYF; DNA: TGCAGCGTTGAGAGGACAGGGAGCAACGAGCAGTACTTC; J: TRBJ2-7; V: TRBV29-1; D: TRBD1; size: -
CDR3: CSVYRTGLSYGYTF; DNA: TGCAGCGTTTACCGGACAGGCCTCTCCTATGGCTACACCTTC; J: TRBJ1-2; V: TRBV29-1; D: TRBD1; size: -
CDR3: CASSSTGPNPNEKLFF; DNA: TGTGCCAGCAGTTCGACAGGGCCAAACCCAAATGAAAAACTGTTTTTT; J: TRBJ1-4; V: TRBV27; D: TRBD1; size: -
CDR3: CASSLGLAGGATDTQYF; DNA: TGTGCCAGCAGCTTGGGACTAGCGGGGGGGGCCACAGATACGCAGTATTTT; J: TRBJ2-3; V: TRBV5-4; D: TRBD2; size: -
CDR3: CASSISGTGRNEKLFF; DNA: TGTGCCAGTAGTATAAGTGGGACAGGTCGAAATGAAAAACTGTTTTTT; J: TRBJ1-4; V: TRBV19; D: TRBD1; size: -
CDR3: CASCDRGSYEQYF; DNA: TGTGCCAGCTGCGACAGGGGGTCCTACGAGCAGTACTTC; J: TRBJ2-7; V: TRBV7-9; D: TRBD1; size: -
CDR3: CASSFRASGAGAEAFF; DNA: TGTGCCAGCAGCTTCCGGGCCTCAGGCGCGGGCGCTGAAGCTTTCTTT; J: TRBJ1-1; V: TRBV7-9; D: -; size: once
CDR3: CASSSLTGDGYTF; DNA: TGTGCCAGCAGCTCACTAACAGGGGATGGCTACACCTTC; J: TRBJ1-2; V: TRBV11-2; D: TRBD1; size: -
CDR3: CASSLSKGEINYEQYF; DNA: TGTGCCAGCAGTTTAAGTAAGGGGGAAATAAACTACGAGCAGTACTTC; J: TRBJ2-7; V: TRBV27; D: -; size: -
CDR3: CASSLPRQTQYF; DNA: TGTGCCAGCAGCTTACCCCGTCAGACCCAGTACTTC; J: TRBJ2-5; V: TRBV7-9; D: -; size: -
CDR3: CASSLLGDTNQPQHF; DNA: TGTGCCAGCAGCCTCCTCGGGGACACGAATCAGCCCCAGCATTTT; J: TRBJ1-5; V: TRBV9; D: -; size: -
CDR3: CASSISGEVVTQYF; DNA: TGTGCCAGCAGCATAAGCGGGGAAGTTGTGACCCAGTACTTC; J: TRBJ2-5; V: TRBV5-6; D: TRBD2; size: -
CDR3: CASSRDRSASTDTQYF; DNA: TGCGCCAGCAGCCGCGACAGATCAGCTAGCACAGATACGCAGTATTTT; J: TRBJ2-3; V: TRBV4-1; D: -; size: -
CDR3: CAWSEPGTGPSYEQYF; DNA: TGTGCCTGGAGTGAACCTGGGACAGGTCCCTCCTACGAGCAGTACTTC; J: TRBJ2-7; V: TRBV30; D: TRBD1; size: -
CDR3: CASKKGQGNTEAFF; DNA: TGTGCCAGCAAGAAGGGACAGGGGAACACTGAAGCTTTCTTT; J: TRBJ1-1; V: TRBV6-1; D: TRBD1; size: -